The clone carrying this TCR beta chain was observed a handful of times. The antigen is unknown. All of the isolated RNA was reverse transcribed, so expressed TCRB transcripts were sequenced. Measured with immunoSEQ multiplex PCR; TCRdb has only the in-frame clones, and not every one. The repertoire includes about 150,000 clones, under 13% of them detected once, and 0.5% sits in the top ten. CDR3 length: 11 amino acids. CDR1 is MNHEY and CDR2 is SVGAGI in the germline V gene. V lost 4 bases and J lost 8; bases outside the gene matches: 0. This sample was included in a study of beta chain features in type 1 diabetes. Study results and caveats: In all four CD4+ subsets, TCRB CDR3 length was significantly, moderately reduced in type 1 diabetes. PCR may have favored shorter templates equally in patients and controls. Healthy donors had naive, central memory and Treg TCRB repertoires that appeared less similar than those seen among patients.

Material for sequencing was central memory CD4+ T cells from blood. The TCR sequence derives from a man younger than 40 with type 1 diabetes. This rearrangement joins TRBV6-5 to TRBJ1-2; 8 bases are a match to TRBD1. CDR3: CASSSGGGYTF. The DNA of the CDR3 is TGTGCCAGCAGTTCAGGGGGCGGCTACACCTTC.